These T cell receptor beta chains were read from a single sample in a study of blood T cell repertoires in COVID-19. The method was immunoSEQ multiplex PCR; TCRdb's version includes in-frame clones alone and lacks a portion of them. The table shows tens of thousands of clones, with 65% to 90% occurring only once. The specimen sequenced was peripheral blood. These receptors came from a human donor in a cohort sampled during active COVID-19. CDR3s leave out the opening cysteine and the closing phenylalanine or tryptophan.

TRBV5-4	TRBJ2-3	ASSTIGGWDTQY
TRBV6-2/TRBV6-3	TRBJ2-5	ASSSVDRSLQETQY
TRBV20-1	TRBJ2-2	SASPTVAGNTGELF
TRBV7-6	TRBJ2-7	ASSSSVYTYEQY
TRBV9	TRBJ2-5	ASSVGVAGVWETQY
TRBV20-1	TRBJ1-6	SASNRGSSPLH
TRBV28	TRBJ2-5	ASRAGLQETQY
TRBV2	TRBJ2-5	ASRSIGATQY
TRBV2	TRBJ2-7	ASSVSSSYEQY
TRBV12-3/TRBV12-4	TRBJ2-7	ASSFGSSYEQY
TRBV13	TRBJ2-5	ASSLRLAGRLETQY
TRBV6-5	TRBJ1-1	ASSYTGGSTEAF
TRBV4-3	TRBJ1-2	ASSQDRFGTSYGYT
TRBV3-1/TRBV3-2	TRBJ1-1	ASRSQGYLTEAF
TRBV9	TRBJ2-5	ASSPGTGMVETQY
TRBV29-1	TRBJ1-1	SVEDYEWTGETEAF
TRBV6-5	TRBJ2-2	ASSLAGGPGELF
TRBV6-6	TRBJ2-5	ASSYSTGDPWETQY
TRBV6-2/TRBV6-3	TRBJ2-7	ASSSLWGSREEQY
TRBV6-5	TRBJ2-7	ASSYGQHSYEQY
TRBV29-1	TRBJ2-1	SVASGGYNEQF
TRBV6-5	TRBJ2-7	ASSYGTGWEQY
TRBV3-1/TRBV3-2	TRBJ2-5	ASSRAGKVETQY
TRBV3-1/TRBV3-2	TRBJ1-2	ASSPTDNYGYT
TRBV4-1	TRBJ2-5	ASSQPQGEWETQY
TRBV5-1	TRBJ2-2	ASSTGLAGTGELF
TRBV6-2/TRBV6-3	TRBJ1-5	ASSPTGVDIQPQH
TRBV19	TRBJ1-1	ASSKDRTANTEAF
TRBV19	TRBJ2-3	ASSIRDTLSPSSTDTQY
TRBV27	TRBJ2-3	ASSLTRGTDTQY
TRBV9	TRBJ2-7	ASSVGASGSSHEQY
TRBV7-8	TRBJ2-7	ASSPGRFTGYEQY
TRBV5-1	TRBJ1-2	ASSYTAAEGSDGYT
TRBV2	TRBJ2-7	ASSYPGLTSYEQY
TRBV19	TRBJ1-1	ASNARGKNTEAF
TRBV28	TRBJ1-5	ASSGRVATQH
TRBV4-1	TRBJ1-1	ASSHIGRGPSHTEAF
TRBV5-1	TRBJ2-1	ASSSPGGYNEQF
TRBV6-5	TRBJ1-4	ASKTGGPGEKLF
TRBV20-1	TRBJ2-7	SARSGFEQY
TRBV6-5	TRBJ1-1	ASRPDRVSTEAF
TRBV7-7	TRBJ2-3	ASSPSSGRGTDTQY
TRBV29-1	TRBJ2-1	SVRGTSGFSYNEQF
TRBV4-1	TRBJ2-7	ASSRGGTAGESYEQY
TRBV14	TRBJ1-2	ASSPQGNFYGYT
TRBV4-2	TRBJ2-1	ASSQSGGRGDEQF
TRBV6-1	TRBJ2-3	ASSEGHYTDTQY
TRBV10-3	TRBJ2-2	ASLTDITGELF